The present entry profiles one T cell receptor beta chain with its context. Its antigen is currently unknown. Through a sample-barcoded 5' primer and a J-beta primer mix, a second PCR was run for 7 to 11 cycles. TCRdb used MiXCR to reprocess the 5' RACE reads, holding one entry per CDR3 protein. The table shows some 850,000 distinct CDR3 sequences, with about a quarter occurring only once. The data originate from a study of blood T cells in healthy people across ages. Points from the study as a whole: TCR beta diversity per million T cells fell roughly linearly with age.

V lost 1 base and J lost 10, with 7 bases in between. CDR1 is SGHTA, CDR2 FQGNSA, per germline. The length of the CDR3 is 12 residues. The same data also went into a second study, on T cells of mothers and their children. That investigation notes: Related mother-child pairs showed slightly higher but non-significant overlap than unrelated pairs.

The chain couples TRBV7-2 to TRBJ1-4; D not certain. The clonotype comes from a boy younger than 18 in good health. The material sequenced was blood. The chain's CDR3 is CASSLDEGKLFF. DNA for the CDR3: TGTGCCAGCAGCTTAGATGAAGGAAAACTGTTTTTT.